The 29 T cell receptor beta chains below come from one sample, sequenced in a study of PD-1 blockade in classical Hodgkin lymphoma. TCRdb keeps only in-frame clones here, not all; method: immunoSEQ multiplex PCR. The sample carries tens of thousands of clones, roughly 89% recorded once. No patient escaped relapse after autologous stem cell transplantation, and brentuximab vedotin exposure varied. This specimen was peripheral blood mononuclear cells (PBMCs), taken at baseline. Source of these receptors: a human donor with classical Hodgkin lymphoma.

The chain employs TRBV10-2 and TRBJ1-4, with D unresolved. The CDR3 extends over 15 amino acids. The germline CDR1 and CDR2 sequences are WSHSY and SAAADI. Trimming took 0 bases from V and 8 from J, leaving 13 bases between them. CDR3 DNA: TGCGCCAGCAGTGAGTCTTACACAAAGGGAGAAAAACTGTTTTTT. Its protein is CASSESYTKGEKLFF.

J is TRBJ1-1 and V is TRBV19, with 11 bases lining up with TRBD1. This CDR3 has 17 amino acids. Germline CDR1 reads LNHDA; CDR2 reads SQIVND (reference sequence). J was trimmed by 1 base and V by 2 bases; bases with no gene match: 6. Here the CDR3 reads CASSIYGTGGKNTEAFF. In DNA form, the CDR3 reads TGTGCCAGTAGTATATATGGGACAGGGGGTAAGAACACTGAAGCTTTCTTT.

The chain employs TRBV11-1 and TRBJ2-1, with D maybe TRBD2 (5 bases). The CDR3 has 15 residues. In germline, CDR1 is SGHAT, CDR2 FQDESV (reference sequence). V lost 3 bases, J lost 4 bases, and 13 bases lay in between. This CDR3 is CASSFLVSGYNEQFF. The CDR3 nucleotides read TGTGCCAGCAGCTTTCTTGTTTCGGGGTACAATGAGCAGTTCTTC.

This chain links TRBV4-1 with TRBJ2-2; the match to TRBD1 covers 8 bases. The V gene end was trimmed by 3 bases and the J gene end by 4 bases; junction bases not matched to a gene: 10. The CDR3 runs 17 residues. Germline lookup yields CDR1 MGHRA and CDR2 YSYEKL. CDR3 sequence: CASSQGTRTGSTGELFF. CDR3 DNA sequence: TGCGCCAGCAGCCAGGGGACTCGGACAGGGTCCACCGGGGAGCTGTTTTTT.

The chain joins TRBV30 to TRBJ1-2, with a weak D call TRBD1 (6 bases). The CDR3 length is 13 residues. CDR1 and CDR2 (germline): GTSNPN, SVGIG (reference sequence). V was trimmed by 2 bases and J by 8 bases, leaving 15 bases between them. CDR3 DNA sequence: TGTGCCTGGAGTACCGACAGGTGGGAAGGCTACACCTTC. Amino acid sequence: CAWSTDRWEGYTF.

The chain recombines TRBV18 with TRBJ2-2; a weak D match, TRBD1 (5 bases). The germline gives CDR1 KGHSH, CDR2 LQKENI. Trimming shortened V by 8 bases and J by 0 bases, and 10 bases separated the two germline ends. The CDR3 runs 14 residues. CDR3 in DNA: TGTGCCAGCCTCAGGGATTCGAACACCGGGGAGCTGTTTTTT. As protein: CASLRDSNTGELFF.

The chain links TRBV19 to TRBJ2-1; 8 nucleotides agree with TRBD1. The CDR3 runs to 19 residues. Germline values: CDR1 LNHDA, CDR2 SQIVND (reference sequence). V was clipped by 8 bases and J by 4 bases; unmatched bases: 22. As DNA, the CDR3 is TGTGCCAGTTCCGATCCGGAAACCACGGGACAGGTCCCATACAATGAGCAGTTCTTC. Its translation: CASSDPETTGQVPYNEQFF.

The genes are TRBV11-3 and TRBJ2-1; 7 nucleotides match TRBD2. CDR1 SGHNT and CDR2 YENEEA come from the germline V gene. There are 17 residues in the CDR3. V dropped 5 bases and J dropped 0; count of bases not matched to a gene: 10. Here the CDR3 reads CASSPFGGGSSYNEQFF. The CDR3 DNA is TGTGCCAGCAGCCCCTTTGGCGGGGGTAGCTCCTACAATGAGCAGTTCTTC.

The chain links TRBV2 to TRBJ2-2; possible D gene TRBD1, 5 bases. Germline lookup yields CDR1 SNHLY and CDR2 FYNNEI. Between the trimmed V and J ends, which lost 9 bases and 0 bases, there was a span of 17 bases. The CDR3 spans 16 residues. In DNA, the CDR3 is TGTGCCAGTGGGGCTAGTGTGGGCGCGAACACCGGGGAGCTGTTTTTT. Translation: CASGASVGANTGELFF. The entire variable domain, with the rest obtained from reference TRBV2 and TRBJ2-2, is as follows: EPEVTQTPSHQVTQMGQEVILRCVPISNHLYFYWYRQILGQKVEFLVSFYNNEISEKSEIFDDQFSVERPDGSNFTLKIRSTKLEDSAMYFCASGASVGANTGELFFGEGSRLTVL.

The chain couples TRBV27 to TRBJ2-1; 16 bases are shared with TRBD2. Germline values: CDR1 MNHEY, CDR2 SMNVEV (reference sequence). The CDR3 consists of 16 residues. V dropped 5 bases and J dropped 10; count of bases not matched to a gene: 8. The CDR3 sequence: CASSLAGTSGRGEQFF. The CDR3 DNA reads as TGTGCCAGCAGTCTAGCCGGGACTAGCGGGAGGGGAGAGCAGTTCTTC.

The chain is built from TRBV10-3 and TRBJ1-2; the D gene is possibly TRBD1 (5 bases). V was trimmed by 3 bases and J by 8 bases, leaving 10 bases between them. CDR1 is ENHRY and CDR2 is SYGVKD in the germline V gene. The CDR3 has 12 amino acids. CDR3 bases: TGTGCCATCAGTGACACAACAGGCGGCTACACCTTC. This translates into CAISDTTGGYTF.

This chain joins TRBV18 and TRBJ2-3; D call uncertain. Germline-derived CDR1 and CDR2 are KGHSH and LQKENI. Trimming took 3 bases from V and 0 from J, leaving 13 bases between them. This CDR3 region has 16 residues. The CDR3 protein is CASSPRTASSTDTQYF. The DNA for the CDR3 is TGTGCCAGCTCACCGAGGACGGCCTCTAGCACAGATACGCAGTATTTT.

The V gene is TRBV19, the J gene TRBJ2-1; TRBD2 aligns across 14 bases. The junction had 4 bases not matched to a gene; V was cut back by 3 bases and J by 3 bases. The CDR3 is 17 residues long. CDR1 LNHDA and CDR2 SQIVND come from the germline V gene (reference sequence). As DNA, the CDR3 is TGTGCCAGTAGTATCGAGGGACTAGCGGGAGACTACAATGAGCAGTTCTTC. This gives the protein CASSIEGLAGDYNEQFF.

J is TRBJ1-3 and V is TRBV5-6; D unclear. V was pared by 1 base and J by 4 bases, with 6 bases between. The V gene's germline CDR1 is SGHDT and CDR2 YYEEEE. The CDR3 is 13 amino acids. The CDR3 nucleotides are TGTGCCAGCAGCTTGTACGGCGGAAACACCATATATTTT. Its protein product is CASSLYGGNTIYF.

The chain is built from TRBV9 and TRBJ1-1; 7 bases are a match to TRBD1. Germline trimming cut 1 base from V and 7 bases from J; bases unmatched to any gene: 7. Germline-derived CDR1 and CDR2 are SGDLS and YYNGEE. CDR3 length: 14 residues. The CDR3 here is CASSVQGVPIEAFF. CDR3 nucleotides: TGTGCCAGCAGCGTACAGGGGGTCCCTATTGAAGCTTTCTTT. The variable domain in full, completed from reference TRBV9 and TRBJ1-1, reads DSGVTQTPKHLITATGQRVTLRCSPRSGDLSVYWYQQSLDQGLQFLIQYYNGEERAKGNILERFSAQQFPDLHSELNLSSLELGDSALYFCASSVQGVPIEAFFGQGTRLTVV.

The chain is built from TRBV6-4 and TRBJ2-1, with 7 positions matching TRBD2. J lost 14 bases, V lost 8 bases, and 18 bases had no gene match. The CDR3 sequence is 14 residues long. CDR1 MRHNA and CDR2 SNTAGT come from the germline V gene. The CDR3 DNA follows: TGTGCCAGCGCCGTTGGCGGGGGTGAACTAGCAAAGTTCTTC. Translating gives CASAVGGGELAKFF.

The chain combines TRBV2 with TRBJ2-3; D may be TRBD1 (6 bases). Between the trimmed V and J ends, which lost 7 bases and 4 bases, there was a span of 15 bases. Germline values: CDR1 SNHLY, CDR2 FYNNEI. The CDR3 runs 14 residues. CDR3 coding DNA: TGTGCCAGCATAGTGGGGGCCGAGTCAGATACGCAGTATTTT. It specifies CASIVGAESDTQYF.

The rearrangement uses TRBV7-2 and TRBJ2-7; the D gene is possibly TRBD2 (6 bases). The CDR3 spans 14 residues. Between the trimmed V and J ends, which lost 5 bases and 4 bases, there was a span of 15 bases. Germline V lookup: CDR1 SGHTA, CDR2 FQGNSA. This CDR3 reads CASSASSAAYEQYF. For the CDR3, the DNA is TGTGCCAGCAGCGCCTCTAGCGCCGCTTACGAGCAGTACTTC.

V is TRBV4-1 and J is TRBJ1-5, with D uncertain. V lost 0 bases, J lost 9 bases, and 15 bases lay in between. The CDR3 has 15 amino acids. Germline lookup yields CDR1 MGHRA and CDR2 YSYEKL. CDR3 sequence (DNA): TGCGCCAGCAGCCAAGACGGGAGGGCGCGGCGGCCCCAGCATTTT. Translation: CASSQDGRARRPQHF.

The rearrangement joins TRBV5-4 to TRBJ1-4; 8 nucleotides line up with TRBD1. Germline V CDR1 and CDR2: SGHNT, YYREEE (reference sequence). V lost 2 bases, J lost 4 bases, and 1 base stayed unmatched. CDR3 length equals 14 residues. In nucleotides, the CDR3 is TGTGCCAGCAGCTTACAGGGGGGTAATGAAAAACTGTTTTTT. Its translation: CASSLQGGNEKLFF.

The rearrangement joins TRBV7-6 to TRBJ1-1; 9 nucleotides agree with TRBD1. Losses at the gene ends were 3 bases for V and 0 bases for J; bases not matched to a gene: 2. The CDR3 runs 15 residues. Germline V gives CDR1 SGHVS, CDR2 FNYEAQ. The CDR3 DNA follows: TGTGCCAGCAGCTTGGACAGGGGTTTGAACACTGAAGCTTTCTTT. Its translation: CASSLDRGLNTEAFF.

This rearrangement joins TRBV28 to TRBJ2-5; D possibly corresponds to TRBD2 (7 bases). CDR1 and CDR2 from the germline V gene are MDHEN and SYDVKM. Trimming took off 3 bases at V and 4 bases at J, with 12 bases between the two ends. CDR3 length equals 14 residues. The CDR3 spells CASSLGGAGETQYF. CDR3 DNA sequence: TGTGCCAGCAGTTTGGGGGGGGCCGGAGAGACCCAGTACTTC.

V and J are TRBV15 and TRBJ2-1; TRBD1 might be the D (5 bases). The V and J ends lost 0 bases and 5 bases respectively, with 11 bases between them. The CDR3 is 15 amino acids. Per the germline V gene, CDR1 is LNHNV and CDR2 is YYDKDF (reference sequence). The CDR3 DNA sequence: TGTGCCACCAGCAGAGATATTTGGGGCGACAATGAGCAGTTCTTC. It encodes CATSRDIWGDNEQFF.

V usage is TRBV5-1 and J usage is TRBJ1-1; no clear D gene. The germline gives CDR1 SGHRS, CDR2 YFSETQ. This CDR3 comprises 13 residues. V gave up 0 bases and J gave up 4 bases, with 7 bases separating them. DNA for the CDR3: TGCGCCAGCAGCTTGGCAGGTCCCACTGAAGCTTTCTTT. Its protein is CASSLAGPTEAFF. Full variable domain (remainder filled in from reference TRBV5-1 and TRBJ1-1): KAGVTQTPRYLIKTRGQQVTLSCSPISGHRSVSWYQQTPGQGLQFLFEYFSETQRNKGNFPGRFSGRQFSNSRSEMNVSTLELGDSALYLCASSLAGPTEAFFGQGTRLTVV.

The gene calls are TRBV5-5 and TRBJ1-5, with a weak D call TRBD1 (5 bases). CDR1 and CDR2 from the germline V gene are SGHKS and YYEKEE (reference sequence). This CDR3 region has 15 residues. Trimming took off 1 base at V and 4 bases at J, with 12 bases between the two ends. The CDR3 loop reads CASSLNGWGNQPQHF. The CDR3 coding sequence is TGTGCCAGCAGCTTGAACGGATGGGGGAATCAGCCCCAGCATTTT.

This chain joins TRBV5-6 and TRBJ1-1; no clear D gene. This CDR3 is built from 13 residues. The germline gives CDR1 SGHDT, CDR2 YYEEEE. The V end lost 1 base, the J end lost 5 bases, and 9 bases lay between the germline ends. Written as DNA, the CDR3 is TGTGCCAGCAGCTTGAGGCCCACGACTGAAGCTTTCTTT. This translates into CASSLRPTTEAFF.

The chain links TRBV10-1 to TRBJ2-6, with no clear D. Trimming left V 5 bases short and J 5 bases short, with 13 bases between. This CDR3 is 15 amino acids long. The germline V gene has CDR1 WNHNN and CDR2 SYGVQD (reference sequence). Here the CDR3 reads CASSSAQSRANVLTF. The CDR3 bases are TGCGCCAGCAGTTCCGCACAAAGTCGGGCCAACGTCCTGACTTTC.

This sequence joins TRBV5-1 and TRBJ2-5; 8 nucleotides align to TRBD2. The CDR3 has 16 residues. The trim removed 0 bases at V and 6 bases at J, leaving 10 bases unmatched. Germline V lookup: CDR1 SGHRS, CDR2 YFSETQ. The CDR3 nucleotides are TGCGCCAGCAGCTTGGGTCCTAGCGGGTCGACAAAGACCCAGTACTTC. Translated: CASSLGPSGSTKTQYF.

The chain uses TRBV7-9 and TRBJ2-7; TRBD1 matches at 7 bases. Germline CDR1 reads SEHNR; CDR2 reads FQNEAQ (reference sequence). The CDR3 sequence is 12 residues long. Losses at the gene ends were 6 bases for V and 6 bases for J; bases not matched to a gene: 5. CDR3 bases: TGTGCCAGCAGTCAAACAGGGGTCGAGCAGTACTTC. Its translation: CASSQTGVEQYF.